Presented here are 9 T cell receptor beta chains from one specimen sequenced in a study of blood T cell repertoires in COVID-19. The table came from immunoSEQ multiplex PCR; TCRdb's copy has only in-frame clones and leaves some out. In the table there are roughly 230,000 clones, 88% of which are singletons. Sequences were obtained from peripheral blood. The receptors shown here come from a man between 65 and 85 years old with acute or convalescent COVID-19.

The V call is TRBV6-6, the J call TRBJ2-3, with 8 bases lining up with TRBD1. In germline, CDR1 is MNHNY, CDR2 SVGAGI (reference sequence). The junction had 12 bases not matched to a gene; V was cut back by 7 bases and J by 0 bases. This CDR3 has 17 residues. CDR3 in amino acids: CASIRTGPRLSTDTQYF. In nucleotides, the CDR3 is TGTGCCAGCATTCGGACAGGGCCTCGGCTCAGCACAGATACGCAGTATTTT.

The chain joins TRBV29-1 to TRBJ1-1, with D maybe TRBD1 (5 bases). The ends were cut back, 5 bases at V and 4 bases at J, with 11 bases in the middle. This CDR3 contains 12 residues. CDR1 and CDR2 (germline): SQVTM, ANQGSEA. The CDR3 DNA is TGCAGCGTTAACCCGGACATCACTGAAGCTTTCTTT. This sequence encodes CSVNPDITEAFF.

This sequence joins TRBV3-1 (or the pseudogene TRBV3-2) and TRBJ1-2, with 7 bases lining up with TRBD1. The CDR3 contains 15 residues. Germline V lookup: CDR1 LGHDT, CDR2 YNNKEL (reference sequence). Unmatched junction bases numbered 7, after V lost 1 base and J lost 5 bases. CDR3 in DNA: TGTGCCAGCAGCCAAGTCAGGGGGAACTCTTATGGCTACACCTTC. Translating it yields CASSQVRGNSYGYTF.

The chain is built from TRBV2 and TRBJ2-1; TRBD2 might be the D (6 bases). The CDR3 runs to 15 residues. Germline V gene data show CDR1 as SNHLY and CDR2 as FYNNEI. V lost 6 bases and J 0 bases, leaving 12 bases between the germline ends. CDR3 bases: TGTGCCAGCAGGTTAGCGGAGAGCTCCTACAATGAGCAGTTCTTC. This gives the protein CASRLAESSYNEQFF.

This clone was recorded only once. V gene TRBV5-1 combines with J gene TRBJ2-7; 8 bases align to TRBD2. After removal of 4 bases from V and 3 bases from J, the junction contained 3 bases not matched to a gene. Germline-derived CDR1 and CDR2 are SGHRS and YFSETQ. The CDR3 covers 13 residues. CDR3 sequence: CASSPAGVYEQYF. CDR3 coding DNA: TGCGCCAGCAGCCCAGCGGGAGTCTACGAGCAGTACTTC.

The chain is built from TRBV7-9 and TRBJ2-5, with unresolved D. The CDR3 runs 13 residues. Trimming cost V 1 base and J 4 bases, with 7 bases left between them. Looked up from germline, CDR1 is SEHNR and CDR2 is FQNEAQ (reference sequence). CDR3 sequence: CASSLDLSETQYF. The CDR3 bases are TGTGCCAGCAGCTTAGATCTCTCAGAGACCCAGTACTTC.

This clone has only one observation. The chain couples TRBV2 to TRBJ1-4; 9 positions agree with TRBD1. The CDR3 runs to 14 residues. V lost 6 bases and J lost 5; bases outside the gene matches: 4. Per the germline V gene, CDR1 is SNHLY and CDR2 is FYNNEI. In DNA, the CDR3 is TGTGCCAGCAGACTCGACAGGGGGAATGAAAAACTGTTTTTT. Amino acid sequence: CASRLDRGNEKLFF.

V and J are TRBV6-5 and TRBJ1-3; no reliable D call. V was cut by 1 base and J by 0 bases, with 10 bases left in between. CDR3 length: 16 residues. CDR1 is MNHEY, CDR2 SVGAGI, per germline. CDR3 protein: CASSYFKQSSGNTIYF. The CDR3 nucleotides are TGTGCCAGCAGTTACTTCAAACAGAGCTCTGGAAACACCATATATTTT.

In the case of this clone: One end of the junction does not line up with germline, which may come from a read error. The chain joins TRBV2 to TRBJ2-1; 8 bases map to TRBD2. The CDR3 runs 17 residues. Per germline, CDR1 SNHLY and CDR2 FYNNEI. The CDR3 protein is CASSQAGVGGVYNEQFF. The CDR3 DNA reads TGTGCCAGCAGTCAAGCGGGAGTGGGGGGGGTTTACAATGAGCAGTTCTTC.